This TCR beta chain was captured by sequencing in a study of cytomegalovirus exposure and HLA in healthy donors. Vbeta (60) and Jbeta (13) primers were used in the PCR. This table comes from immunoSEQ multiplex PCR, and its TCRdb copy is limited to in-frame clones, with some not included. Altogether roughly 120,000 clones are present, about 80% being singletons, with the ten largest covering 2.5% to 3.5%. The CDR3 has 16 residues. V trimming: 4 bases; J trimming: 3 bases; junction bases outside the gene matches: 10. Germline CDR1 SGHNT, CDR2 YYREEE (reference sequence). This chain uses TRBV5-4 with TRBJ2-1; 7 bases fit TRBD2. Sample: PBMCs. The receptor was derived from a woman aged 55-69 years in good health and CMV-seropositive. CDR3 region: CASSAAPSGYYNEQFF. DNA of the CDR3: TGTGCCAGCAGCGCAGCACCTAGCGGATACTACAATGAGCAGTTCTTC.